These T cell receptor beta chains were read from a single sample in a study of identical twins. TCRdb independently ran MiXCR on the 5' RACE reads; one entry per CDR3 protein. The data show a few hundred thousand distinct CDR3 sequences, 7.5% to 10% seen once. The sample was also linked to a second study, of yellow fever vaccine responses in identical twins.

The specimen was PBMCs. The receptors were sampled from a young woman in good health. The CDR3 runs from the conserved cysteine through the conserved F or W. D genes are given only for firm matches. Size is omitted from some rows. Given values are once, few, many or a class for expanded clones.

clone size	D gene	V gene	J gene	CDR3 protein	CDR3 DNA
few	-	TRBV18	TRBJ2-3	CASSDTGSYDTQYF	TGTGCCAGCTCGGACACAGGGAGCTACGATACGCAGTATTTT
many	-	TRBV27	TRBJ1-5	CASSLMADNQPQHF	TGTGCCAGCAGTTTAATGGCAGACAATCAGCCCCAGCATTTT
many	TRBD2	TRBV2	TRBJ2-1	CASSVGLAGGDEQFF	TGTGCCAGCAGCGTCGGACTAGCGGGGGGCGATGAGCAGTTCTTC
few	TRBD2	TRBV20-1	TRBJ2-1	CSARDGGLGVVVQFF	TGCAGTGCTAGAGATGGGGGACTAGGGGTGGTCGTGCAGTTCTTC
many	TRBD2	TRBV7-9	TRBJ2-1	CASNPAGGPDNEQFF	TGTGCCAGCAATCCTGCGGGGGGCCCAGACAATGAGCAGTTCTTC
many	-	TRBV7-2	TRBJ2-7	CASSLIPGYEQYF	TGTGCCAGCAGCTTAATCCCGGGCTACGAGCAGTACTTC
few	-	TRBV4-2	TRBJ2-3	CASSQASGGPLDTQYF	TGTGCCAGCAGCCAAGCGTCCGGGGGGCCTTTAGATACGCAGTATTTT
few	-	TRBV4-2	TRBJ2-4	CASSQDPGDTGNIQYF	TGTGCCAGCAGCCAAGATCCGGGGGACACAGGCAACATTCAGTACTTC
-	-	TRBV2	TRBJ2-1	CASSEWGLSNEQFF	TGTGCCAGCAGTGAGTGGGGTCTAAGCAATGAGCAGTTCTTC
many	-	TRBV25-1	TRBJ2-2	CASRDQGGTGELFF	TGTGCCAGCAGAGACCAGGGGGGCACCGGGGAGCTGTTTTTT
many	TRBD2	TRBV20-1	TRBJ2-7	CSARDTGLAGYEQYF	TGCAGTGCTAGGGATACGGGACTAGCAGGCTACGAGCAGTACTTC
many	-	TRBV5-1	TRBJ2-3	CASTLTPGGRTDTQYF	TGCGCCAGCACCTTGACCCCGGGGGGCCGCACAGATACGCAGTATTTT
few	-	TRBV5-1	TRBJ2-7	CASSLRSDSSYEQYF	TGCGCCAGCAGCTTGAGGTCTGACAGCTCCTACGAGCAGTACTTC
many	TRBD2	TRBV7-9	TRBJ2-1	CASSLAASGRPYNEQFF	TGTGCCAGCAGCTTAGCCGCTAGCGGGAGACCCTACAATGAGCAGTTCTTT
many	TRBD1	TRBV5-1	TRBJ2-1	CASRGTGGNEQFF	TGTGCCAGCAGAGGAACAGGGGGCAATGAGCAGTTCTTC
-	TRBD1	TRBV6-5	TRBJ2-1	CASSSPDREEWDEQFF	TGTGCCAGCAGTTCCCCGGACAGGGAGGAGTGGGATGAGCAGTTCTTC
-	-	TRBV5-1	TRBJ2-1	CASSLRLVVDEQFF	TGCGCCAGCAGCTTGCGACTAGTGGTCGATGAGCAGTTCTTC
few	-	TRBV7-9	TRBJ2-2	CASSLKSWAGTGELFF	TGTGCCAGCAGCTTAAAGAGCTGGGCCGGCACCGGGGAGCTGTTTTTT
many	-	TRBV27	TRBJ1-6	CASSFGGVGGSPLHF	TGTGCCAGCAGTTTTGGGGGGGTCGGGGGATCACCCCTCCACTTT
few	TRBD2	TRBV7-2	TRBJ2-7	CASSQTSASSYEQYF	TGTGCCAGCAGTCAGACTAGCGCTAGCTCCTACGAGCAGTACTTC